The 11 T cell receptor beta chains below all came from one sample that was sequenced in a study of T cells after yellow fever vaccination. TCRdb reprocessed the 5' RACE reads with MiXCR, giving one entry per CDR3 protein. The repertoire consists of roughly 110,000 distinct CDR3 sequences, with 7.5% to 9.5% occurring once and the leading ten covering roughly 27%. Material: CD8+ T cells sorted from PBMCs, obtained 45 days after the yellow fever booster vaccination. The receptors here all came from a man aged 30 to 45 who received the YFV17D yellow fever vaccine.

This clonotype was picked up many times. This sequence joins TRBV27 and TRBJ2-1, with 9 positions matching TRBD2. This CDR3 has 15 residues. The germline V gene encodes CDR1 MNHEY and CDR2 SMNVEV (reference sequence). V shed 5 bases and J 5 bases; nucleotides not matched to a gene: 7. The CDR3 DNA follows: TGTGCCAGCAGTCGAATAGCGGGAGTACACAATGAGCAGTTCTTC. Amino acids: CASSRIAGVHNEQFF.

This clonotype was counted only a few times. The chain employs TRBV27 and TRBJ2-2; D gene uncertain. Germline assignment: CDR1 MNHEY and CDR2 SMNVEV (reference sequence). With 1 base removed from V and 5 bases from J, the gap between germline ends came to 14 bases. The CDR3 length is 16 residues. Here the CDR3 reads CASSLFPPTGTGELFF. The CDR3 coding sequence is TGTGCCAGCAGTTTATTCCCCCCGACCGGAACCGGGGAGCTGTTTTTT.

This clonotype was counted between two and nine times. The chain employs TRBV7-6 and TRBJ1-5; D gene ambiguous. The CDR3 extends over 13 amino acids. V dropped 6 bases and J dropped 1 base, with 7 bases sitting between them. The V gene's germline CDR1 is SGHVS and CDR2 FNYEAQ. The CDR3 reads CASRQKSNQPQHF. CDR3 DNA sequence: TGTGCCAGCAGGCAGAAAAGCAATCAGCCCCAGCATTTT. Variable domain in full (rest from reference TRBV7-6 and TRBJ1-5): GAGVSQSPRYKVTKRGQDVALRCDPISGHVSLYWYRQALGQGPEFLTYFNYEAQQDKSGLPNDRFSAERPEGSISTLTIQRTEQRDSAMYRCASRQKSNQPQHFGDGTRLSIL.

At least ten counts were recorded for this clonotype. Here the CDR3 reads CASNVPGLAGNEQFF. CDR3 nucleotides: TGTGCCAGCAACGTCCCCGGGCTAGCGGGGAATGAGCAGTTCTTC. The chain links TRBV12-3 or TRBV12-4 to TRBJ2-1; 9 nucleotides agree with TRBD2. CDR3 length: 15 amino acids. The V segment lost 7 bases and the J segment 7 bases; nucleotides outside the gene matches: 11.

This clonotype was seen a few times. This chain connects TRBV7-8 to TRBJ2-7; 7 nucleotides match TRBD1. J was trimmed by 6 bases and V by 2 bases; bases with no gene match: 1. Germline CDR1 is SGHVS and CDR2 is FQNEAQ. The CDR3 contains 12 residues. CDR3 region: CASSLTGVEQYF. CDR3 nucleotide sequence: TGTGCCAGCAGCTTAACAGGGGTCGAGCAGTACTTC.

This clonotype was detected only a few times. The chain uses TRBV7-3 and TRBJ1-1; the D is unclear. V gave up 8 bases and J gave up 1 base, with 14 bases separating them. The V gene's germline CDR1 is SGHTA and CDR2 FQGTGA. This CDR3 has 14 amino acids. CDR3 sequence (DNA): TGTGCCAGCTCCGAAGGGTCAGCGAACACTGAAGCTTTCTTT. Translation gives CASSEGSANTEAFF.

This clonotype was observed a few times. The genes are TRBV21-1 and TRBJ2-7; the listed D gene, TRBD1, was not tested against the DNA. TRBV21-1 has pseudogene status. CDR3 size: 18 residues. CDR3 bases: TGTGCCAGCAGCAAACCCGGACCGACAGGCCCCATCGCCTACGAGCAGTACTTC. Protein sequence: CASSKPGPTGPIAYEQYF.

Of note for this clonotype: A much larger clonotype is one base distant, so this may be a read error. V is TRBV7-8 and J is TRBJ2-1; D is perhaps TRBD2 (6 bases). Germline values: CDR1 SGHVS, CDR2 FQNEAQ. The V end was cut by 1 base, the J end by 8 bases, with 15 bases between. The CDR3 contains 15 residues. The CDR3 sequence is CASSLVGRPEDEQFF. The DNA of the CDR3 is TGTGCCAGCAGCTTAGTTGGGAGGCCGGAAGATGAGCAGTTCTTC.

This chain joins TRBV4-3 and TRBJ1-1; D remains ambiguous. From germline, CDR1 is LGHNA and CDR2 YSLEER. This CDR3 is 14 amino acids long. The V end lost 0 bases, the J end lost 1 base, and 6 bases lay between the germline ends. DNA of the CDR3: TGCGCCAGCAGCCAAGAGTCAGAGAACACTGAAGCTTTCTTT. This sequence encodes CASSQESENTEAFF.

This clonotype appeared many times. The chain couples TRBV6-2 or TRBV6-3 to TRBJ1-5; weak D call: TRBD1 (5 bases). CDR1 MNHEY and CDR2 SVGEGT come from the germline V gene. CDR3 length: 16 residues. V was trimmed by 6 bases and J by 6 bases, leaving 21 bases between them. The CDR3 protein is CASSHYRNSGSQPQHF. As DNA, the CDR3 is TGTGCCAGCAGCCATTACAGGAACTCGGGGAGTCAGCCCCAGCATTTT.

This chain links TRBV7-2 with TRBJ2-3; D unclear. The germline CDR1 and CDR2 sequences are SGHTA and FQGNSA. V lost 5 bases, J lost 1 base, and 10 bases lay in between. The CDR3 covers 14 residues. This CDR3 reads CASSRHSGTDTQYF. DNA of the CDR3: TGTGCCAGCAGCCGCCACTCAGGCACAGATACGCAGTATTTT.